This TCR beta chain was retrieved from a study of T cells in Graves' hyperthyroidism and ophthalmopathy. Findings and caveats of the study: Prediction of ophthalmopathy progression came a median roughly 6.6 months pre-onset.

The ends were cut back, 8 bases at V and 1 base at J, with 20 bases in the middle. The CDR3 is 17 amino acids. Looked up from germline, CDR1 is MNHEY and CDR2 is SMNVEV (reference sequence). Diagnostic decisions used clinical symptoms, serum thyroxine and TRAb, thyroid ultrasound and orbital computed tomography. PBMCs were obtained from over 8.5 ml fresh peripheral blood. This clonotype was seen ten or more times. What it binds is unknown. The source material, RNA transcripts, was used to amplify TCR beta CDR3 regions. Using the HTBI primer set, a first-round RT-PCR was run on the TCR CDR3. TCRdb used MiXCR to reprocess the multiplex PCR reads, holding one entry per CDR3 protein. The sample consists of over 200,000 distinct CDR3 sequences, 15% to 20% of them appearing once.

The sequence was obtained from a man aged 35 to 55 with Graves' hyperthyroidism. The sequencing input was blood. This chain connects TRBV27 to TRBJ2-2, with D possibly matching TRBD1 (5 bases). CDR3 amino acids: CASLSLGAERNTGELFF. The DNA for the CDR3 is TGTGCCAGCTTGTCGTTAGGGGCGGAGAGGAACACCGGGGAGCTGTTTTTT.